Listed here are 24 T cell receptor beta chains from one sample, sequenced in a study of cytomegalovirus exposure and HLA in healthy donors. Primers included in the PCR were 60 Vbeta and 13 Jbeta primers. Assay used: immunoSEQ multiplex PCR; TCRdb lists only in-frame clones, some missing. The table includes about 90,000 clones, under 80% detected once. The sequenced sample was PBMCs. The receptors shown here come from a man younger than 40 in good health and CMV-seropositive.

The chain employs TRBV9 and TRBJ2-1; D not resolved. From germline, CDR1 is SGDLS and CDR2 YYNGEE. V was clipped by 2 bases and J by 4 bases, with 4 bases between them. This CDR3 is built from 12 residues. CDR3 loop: CASSVQYNEQFF. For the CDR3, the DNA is TGTGCCAGCAGCGTTCAGTACAATGAGCAGTTCTTC.

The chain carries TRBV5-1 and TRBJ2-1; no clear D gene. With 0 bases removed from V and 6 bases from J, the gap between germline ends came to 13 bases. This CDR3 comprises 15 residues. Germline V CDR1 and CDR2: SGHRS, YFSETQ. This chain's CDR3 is CASSLVLTLGNEQFF. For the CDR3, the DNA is TGCGCCAGCAGCTTGGTACTCACTCTCGGCAATGAGCAGTTCTTC. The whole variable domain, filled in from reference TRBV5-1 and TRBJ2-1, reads KAGVTQTPRYLIKTRGQQVTLSCSPISGHRSVSWYQQTPGQGLQFLFEYFSETQRNKGNFPGRFSGRQFSNSRSEMNVSTLELGDSALYLCASSLVLTLGNEQFFGPGTRLTVL.

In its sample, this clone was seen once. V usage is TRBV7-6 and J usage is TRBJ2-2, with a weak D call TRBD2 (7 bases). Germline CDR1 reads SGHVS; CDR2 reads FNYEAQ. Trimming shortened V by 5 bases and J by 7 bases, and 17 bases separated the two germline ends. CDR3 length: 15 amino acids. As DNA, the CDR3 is TGTGCCAGCAGCCCGACGGGGGAGGGACACGGGGAGCTGTTTTTT. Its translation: CASSPTGEGHGELFF.

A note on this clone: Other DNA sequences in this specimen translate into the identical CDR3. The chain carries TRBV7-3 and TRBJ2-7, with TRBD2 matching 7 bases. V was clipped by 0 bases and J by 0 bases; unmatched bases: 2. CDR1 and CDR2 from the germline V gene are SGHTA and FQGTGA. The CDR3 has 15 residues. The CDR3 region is CASSLTGGSSYEQYF. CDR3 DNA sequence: TGTGCCAGCAGCTTAACGGGGGGGAGCTCCTACGAGCAGTACTTC.

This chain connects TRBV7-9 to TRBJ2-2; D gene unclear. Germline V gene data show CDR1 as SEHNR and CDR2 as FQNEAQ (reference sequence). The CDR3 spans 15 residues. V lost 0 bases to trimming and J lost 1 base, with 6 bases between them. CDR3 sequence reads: CASSLAQENTGELFF. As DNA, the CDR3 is TGTGCCAGCAGCTTAGCGCAGGAGAACACCGGGGAGCTGTTTTTT.

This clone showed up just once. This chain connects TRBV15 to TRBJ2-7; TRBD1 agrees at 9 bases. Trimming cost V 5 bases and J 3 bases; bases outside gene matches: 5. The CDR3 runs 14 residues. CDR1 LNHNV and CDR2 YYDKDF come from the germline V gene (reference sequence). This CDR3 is CATSWGQGSYEQYF. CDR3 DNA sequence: TGTGCCACCAGCTGGGGACAGGGAAGCTACGAGCAGTACTTC.

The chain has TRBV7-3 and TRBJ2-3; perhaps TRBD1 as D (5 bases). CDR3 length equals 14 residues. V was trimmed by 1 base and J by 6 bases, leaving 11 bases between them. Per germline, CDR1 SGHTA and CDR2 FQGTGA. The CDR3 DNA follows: TGTGCCAGCAGCTTAATGAGGACACCCGATACGCAGTATTTT. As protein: CASSLMRTPDTQYF.

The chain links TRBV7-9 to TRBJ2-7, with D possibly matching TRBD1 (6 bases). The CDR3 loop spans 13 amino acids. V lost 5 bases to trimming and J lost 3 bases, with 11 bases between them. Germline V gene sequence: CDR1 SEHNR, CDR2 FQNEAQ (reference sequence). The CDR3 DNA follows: TGTGCCAGCAGCCTCGTAGGGGGCTACGAGCAGTACTTC. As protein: CASSLVGGYEQYF.

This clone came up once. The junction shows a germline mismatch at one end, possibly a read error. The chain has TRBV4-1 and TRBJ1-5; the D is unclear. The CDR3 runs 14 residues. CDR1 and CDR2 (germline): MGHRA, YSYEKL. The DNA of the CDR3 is TGCGCCAGCAGCCCCTTGATGGGCAATCAGCCCCAGAATTTT. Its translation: CASSPLMGNQPQNF.

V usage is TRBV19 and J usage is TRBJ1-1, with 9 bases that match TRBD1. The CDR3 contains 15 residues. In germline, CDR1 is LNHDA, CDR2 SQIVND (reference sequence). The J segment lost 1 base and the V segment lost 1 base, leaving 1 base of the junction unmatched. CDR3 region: CASSIGGQGNTEAFF. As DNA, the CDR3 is TGTGCCAGTAGTATAGGGGGACAGGGGAACACTGAAGCTTTCTTT.

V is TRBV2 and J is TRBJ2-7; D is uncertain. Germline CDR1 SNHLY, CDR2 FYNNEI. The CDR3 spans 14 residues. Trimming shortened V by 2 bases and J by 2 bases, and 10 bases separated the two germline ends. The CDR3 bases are TGTGCCAGCAGTGAAATTGTAGCTCCCTACGAGCAGTACTTC. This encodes CASSEIVAPYEQYF. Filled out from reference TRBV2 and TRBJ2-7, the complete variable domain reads EPEVTQTPSHQVTQMGQEVILRCVPISNHLYFYWYRQILGQKVEFLVSFYNNEISEKSEIFDDQFSVERPDGSNFTLKIRSTKLEDSAMYFCASSEIVAPYEQYFGPGTRLTVT.

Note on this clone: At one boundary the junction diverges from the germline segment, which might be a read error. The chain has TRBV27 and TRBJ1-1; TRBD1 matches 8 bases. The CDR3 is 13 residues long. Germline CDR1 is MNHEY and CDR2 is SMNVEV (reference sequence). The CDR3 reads CASSIQGETEALF. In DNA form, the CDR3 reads TGTGCCAGCAGTATACAGGGGGAGACTGAAGCTCTCTTT.

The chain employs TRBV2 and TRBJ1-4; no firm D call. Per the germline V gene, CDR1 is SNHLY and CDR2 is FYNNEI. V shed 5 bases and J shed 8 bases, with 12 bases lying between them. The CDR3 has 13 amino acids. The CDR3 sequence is CASSRDSGEKLFF. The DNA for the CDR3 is TGTGCCAGCAGTCGCGACTCGGGAGAAAAACTGTTTTTT.

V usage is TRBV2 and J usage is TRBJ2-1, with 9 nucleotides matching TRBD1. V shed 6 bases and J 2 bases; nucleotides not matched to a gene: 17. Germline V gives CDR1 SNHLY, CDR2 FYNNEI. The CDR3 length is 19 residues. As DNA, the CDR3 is TGTGCCAGCAGGATTTCGCCGGGACAGGGTACTAGACCCTACAATGAGCAGTTCTTC. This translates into CASRISPGQGTRPYNEQFF.

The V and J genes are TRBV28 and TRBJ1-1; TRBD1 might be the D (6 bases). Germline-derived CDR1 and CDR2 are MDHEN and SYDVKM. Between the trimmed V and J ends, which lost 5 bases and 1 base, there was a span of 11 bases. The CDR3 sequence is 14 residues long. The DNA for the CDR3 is TGTGCCAGCAGTCCCGGGACAAGGAACACTGAAGCTTTCTTT. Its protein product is CASSPGTRNTEAFF.

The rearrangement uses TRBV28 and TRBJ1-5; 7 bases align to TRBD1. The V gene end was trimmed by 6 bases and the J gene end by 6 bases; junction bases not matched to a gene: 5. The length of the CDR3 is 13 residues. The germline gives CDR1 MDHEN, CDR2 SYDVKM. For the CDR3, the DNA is TGTGCCAGCAGGCAGACAGGGTTTCAGCCCCAGCATTTT. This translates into CASRQTGFQPQHF.

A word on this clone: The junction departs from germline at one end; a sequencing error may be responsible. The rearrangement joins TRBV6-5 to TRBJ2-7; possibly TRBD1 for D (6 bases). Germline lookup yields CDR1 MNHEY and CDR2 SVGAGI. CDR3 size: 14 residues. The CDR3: CASRSQGFPYERYF. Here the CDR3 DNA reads TGTGCCAGCAGGTCACAGGGTTTTCCCTACGAGCGGTACTTC.

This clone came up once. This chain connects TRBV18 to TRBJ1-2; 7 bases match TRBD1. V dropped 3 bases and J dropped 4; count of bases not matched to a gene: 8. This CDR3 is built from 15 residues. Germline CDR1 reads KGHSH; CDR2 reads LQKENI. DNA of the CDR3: TGTGCCAGCTCACCGGAACAGGGGAATACCTATGGCTACACCTTC. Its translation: CASSPEQGNTYGYTF.

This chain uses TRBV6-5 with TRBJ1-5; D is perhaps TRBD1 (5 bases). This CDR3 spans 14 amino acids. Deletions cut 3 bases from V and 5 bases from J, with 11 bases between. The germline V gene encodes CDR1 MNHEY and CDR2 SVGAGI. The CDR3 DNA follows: TGTGCCAGCAGTTATTCGGACATCGATCAGCCCCAGCATTTT. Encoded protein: CASSYSDIDQPQHF.

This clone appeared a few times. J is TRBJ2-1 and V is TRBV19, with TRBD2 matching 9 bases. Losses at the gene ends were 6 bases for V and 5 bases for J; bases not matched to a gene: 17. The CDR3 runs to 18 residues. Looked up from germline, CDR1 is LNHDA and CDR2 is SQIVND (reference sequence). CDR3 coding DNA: TGTGCCAGTAGCCCCCTTACCCCCCTAGCGGGACCCCACAATGAGCAGTTCTTC. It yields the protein CASSPLTPLAGPHNEQFF.

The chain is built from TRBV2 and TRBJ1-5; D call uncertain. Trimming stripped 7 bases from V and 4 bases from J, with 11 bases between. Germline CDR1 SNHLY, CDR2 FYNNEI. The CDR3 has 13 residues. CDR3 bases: TGTGCCAGCATGCTGCAGGCTAATCAGCCCCAGCATTTT. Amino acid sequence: CASMLQANQPQHF.

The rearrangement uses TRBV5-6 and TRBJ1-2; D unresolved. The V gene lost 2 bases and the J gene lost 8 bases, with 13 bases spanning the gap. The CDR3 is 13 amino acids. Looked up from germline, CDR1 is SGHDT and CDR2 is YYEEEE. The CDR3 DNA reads TGTGCCAGCAGCTTTGGCCGAGACTGGGGCTACACCTTC. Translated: CASSFGRDWGYTF.

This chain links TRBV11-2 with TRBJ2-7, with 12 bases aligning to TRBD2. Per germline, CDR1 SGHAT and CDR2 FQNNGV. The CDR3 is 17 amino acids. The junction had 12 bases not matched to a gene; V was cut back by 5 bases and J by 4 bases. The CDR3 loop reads CASSPIKRTSGKYEQYF. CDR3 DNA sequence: TGTGCCAGCAGCCCTATTAAACGGACTAGCGGGAAATACGAGCAGTACTTC. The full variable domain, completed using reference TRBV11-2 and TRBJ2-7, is EAGVAQSPRYKIIEKRQSVAFWCNPISGHATLYWYQQILGQGPKLLIQFQNNGVVDDSQLPKDRFSAERLKGVDSTLKIQPAKLEDSAVYLCASSPIKRTSGKYEQYFGPGTRLTVT.

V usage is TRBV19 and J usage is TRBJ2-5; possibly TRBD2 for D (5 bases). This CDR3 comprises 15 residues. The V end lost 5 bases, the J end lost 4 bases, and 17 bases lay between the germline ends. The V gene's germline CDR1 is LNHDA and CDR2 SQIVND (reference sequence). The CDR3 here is CASSPRTSEGETQYF. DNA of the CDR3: TGTGCCAGTAGTCCACGGACCAGCGAGGGAGAGACCCAGTACTTC. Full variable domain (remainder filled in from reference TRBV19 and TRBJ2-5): DGGITQSPKYLFRKEGQNVTLSCEQNLNHDAMYWYRQDPGQGLRLIYYSQIVNDFQKGDIAEGYSVSREKKESFPLTVTSAQKNPTAFYLCASSPRTSEGETQYFGPGTRLLVL.